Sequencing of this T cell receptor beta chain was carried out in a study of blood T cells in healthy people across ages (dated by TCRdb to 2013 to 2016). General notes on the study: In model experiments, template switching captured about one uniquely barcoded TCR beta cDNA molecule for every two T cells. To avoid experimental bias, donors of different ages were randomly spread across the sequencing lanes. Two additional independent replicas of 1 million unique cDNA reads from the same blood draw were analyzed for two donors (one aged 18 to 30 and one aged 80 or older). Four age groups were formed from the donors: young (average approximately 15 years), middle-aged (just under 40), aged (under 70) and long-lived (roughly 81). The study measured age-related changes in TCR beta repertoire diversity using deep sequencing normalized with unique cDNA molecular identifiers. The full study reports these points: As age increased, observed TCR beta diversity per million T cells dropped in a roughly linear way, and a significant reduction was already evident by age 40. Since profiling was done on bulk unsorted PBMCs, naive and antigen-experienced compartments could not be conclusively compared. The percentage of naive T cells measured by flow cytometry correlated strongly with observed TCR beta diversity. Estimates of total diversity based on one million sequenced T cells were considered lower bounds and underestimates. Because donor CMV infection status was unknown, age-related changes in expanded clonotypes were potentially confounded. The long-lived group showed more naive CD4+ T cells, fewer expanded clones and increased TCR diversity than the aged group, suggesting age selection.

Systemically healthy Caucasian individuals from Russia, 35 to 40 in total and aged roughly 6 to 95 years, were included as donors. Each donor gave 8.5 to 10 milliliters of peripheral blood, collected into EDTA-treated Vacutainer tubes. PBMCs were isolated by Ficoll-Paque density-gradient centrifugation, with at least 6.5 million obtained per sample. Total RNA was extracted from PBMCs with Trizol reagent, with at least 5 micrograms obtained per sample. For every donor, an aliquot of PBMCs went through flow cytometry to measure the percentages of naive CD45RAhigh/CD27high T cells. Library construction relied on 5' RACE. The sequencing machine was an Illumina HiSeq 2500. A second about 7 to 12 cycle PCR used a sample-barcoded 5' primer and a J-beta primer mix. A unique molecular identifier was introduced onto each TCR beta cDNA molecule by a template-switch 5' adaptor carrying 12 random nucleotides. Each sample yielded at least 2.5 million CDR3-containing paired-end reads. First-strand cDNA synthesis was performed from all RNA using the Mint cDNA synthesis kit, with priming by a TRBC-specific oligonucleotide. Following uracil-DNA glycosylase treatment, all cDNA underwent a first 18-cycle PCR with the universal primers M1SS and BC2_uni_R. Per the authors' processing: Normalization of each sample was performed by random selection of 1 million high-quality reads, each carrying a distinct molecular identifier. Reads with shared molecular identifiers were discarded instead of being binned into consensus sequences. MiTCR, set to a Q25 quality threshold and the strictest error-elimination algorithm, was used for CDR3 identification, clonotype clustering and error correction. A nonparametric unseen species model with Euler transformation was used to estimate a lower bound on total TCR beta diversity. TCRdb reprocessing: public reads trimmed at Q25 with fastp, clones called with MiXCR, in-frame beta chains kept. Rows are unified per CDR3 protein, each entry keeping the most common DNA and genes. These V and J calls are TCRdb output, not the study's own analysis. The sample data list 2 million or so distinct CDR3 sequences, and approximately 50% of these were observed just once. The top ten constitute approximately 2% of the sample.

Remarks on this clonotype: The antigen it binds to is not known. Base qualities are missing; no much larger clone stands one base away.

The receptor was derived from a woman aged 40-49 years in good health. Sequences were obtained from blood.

CDR3 loop: CASNPDRGRTGELFF. The nucleotides read TGTGCCAGCAATCCCGACAGGGGCAGGACCGGGGAGCTGTTTTTT. The sequence joins TRBV6-5 to TRBJ2-2, and 8 bases in between align with TRBD1. There are 15 amino acids in the CDR3, from cysteine to phenylalanine inclusive. Only the CDR3 region is kept as DNA, spanning 45 bases read in frame from base 1. Here V drops 7 bases and J drops 5 bases, and the junction holds 9 bases not matched to any gene. CDR1 MNHEY and CDR2 SVGAGI are derived from the germline V gene.